Shown below are 24 T cell receptor beta chains from a single sample sequenced in a study of T cells expressing NK-cell markers. TCRdb reprocessed the 5' RACE reads and keeps a single row for each CDR3 protein, giving no DNA. Its listing shows 550,000 or so distinct CDR3 sequences. Input material: blood T cells: a sorted CD56 or NKG2C T cell subset, CD4+ or CD8+ T cells, or bulk PBMC T cells (not recorded which). The receptors stem from a young man in good health.

The rearrangement links TRBV12-3 or TRBV12-4 to TRBJ2-3; TCRdb selects TRBD2, and the lack of DNA leaves this call unchecked. CDR3 length equals 12 residues. CDR3 region: CASSPGLITQYF.

This sequence joins TRBV10-1 and TRBJ2-3; TCRdb designates TRBD1, a call that cannot be tested without DNA. This CDR3 contains 13 residues. Germline CDR1 and CDR2: WNHNN and SYGVQD (reference sequence). CDR3 sequence: CASSRGLGDTQYF.

J is TRBJ2-1 and V is TRBV20-1. Germline values: CDR1 DFQATT, CDR2 SNEGSKA (reference sequence). The CDR3 sequence is 12 residues long. This CDR3 reads CSASRSADEQFF.

The chain uses TRBV12-3 or TRBV12-4 and TRBJ2-4; with no DNA, the TCRdb D assignment of TRBD2 cannot be verified. CDR3 length: 17 residues. This CDR3 is CASSFGAGGVAKNIQYF.

This chain connects TRBV6-5 to TRBJ2-1; TCRdb names TRBD2, which stays unverified in the absence of DNA. The CDR3 is 14 amino acids. Germline values: CDR1 MNHEY, CDR2 SVGAGI. CDR3 protein: CASSRSPSPDEQFF.

This chain joins TRBV6-5 and TRBJ2-1; checking the TCRdb D call of TRBD1 is not possible without DNA. CDR3 length: 18 residues. Germline values: CDR1 MNHEY, CDR2 SVGAGI. The CDR3 reads CASSYYTSAGRGGYEQFF.

This chain links TRBV6-2 or TRBV6-3 with TRBJ2-1; the TCRdb call, TRBD1, lacks DNA for checking. Looked up from germline, CDR1 is MNHEY and CDR2 is SVGEGT. The CDR3 runs 15 residues. The CDR3 sequence is CASSPRRDSYNEQFF.

The gene calls are TRBV5-1 and TRBJ2-5; TCRdb calls TRBD2, which cannot be checked without DNA. The CDR3 has 17 amino acids. Per the germline V gene, CDR1 is SGHRS and CDR2 is YFSETQ. CDR3 protein: CASSLRASGPLLGTQYF.

The rearrangement links TRBV20-1 to TRBJ2-1; as DNA is missing, the TRBD2 call by TCRdb cannot be tested. The germline V gene has CDR1 DFQATT and CDR2 SNEGSKA (reference sequence). The CDR3 spans 14 residues. CDR3 sequence: CSAASGGRINEQFF.

This chain connects TRBV7-2 to TRBJ1-1. The CDR3 contains 14 residues. Per the germline V gene, CDR1 is SGHTA and CDR2 is FQGNSA. Here the CDR3 reads CASSLSGRRTEAFF. Drawing the rest from reference TRBV7-2 and TRBJ1-1, the complete variable domain is GAGVSQSPSNKVTEKGKDVELRCDPISGHTALYWYRQSLGQGLEFLIYFQGNSAPDKSGLPSDRFSAERTGGSVSTLTIQRTQQEDSAVYLCASSLSGRRTEAFFGQGTRLTVV.

V gene TRBV20-1 combines with J gene TRBJ2-1; the TCRdb call, TRBD2, lacks DNA for checking. Germline V gene lookup returns CDR1 DFQATT and CDR2 SNEGSKA (reference sequence). This CDR3 spans 17 amino acids. Here the CDR3 reads CSARGTSGSGAYNEQFF.

This chain connects TRBV3-1 to TRBJ2-1; TCRdb outputs TRBD1, but without DNA this stays unchecked. Germline CDR1 LGHDT, CDR2 YNNKEL (reference sequence). The CDR3 is 18 amino acids. CDR3 region: CASSQARTAGGDLNEQFF.

The chain uses TRBV28 and TRBJ2-5; TCRdb indicates TRBD1, and absent DNA this call remains unverified. The germline CDR1 and CDR2 sequences are MDHEN and SYDVKM. The CDR3 sequence is 12 residues long. The CDR3 is CASSLSGQAQYF.

The chain is built from TRBV7-8 and TRBJ2-1; there is no DNA to check the TCRdb D call of TRBD2. Germline-derived CDR1 and CDR2 are SGHVS and FQNEAQ. The CDR3 is 16 residues long. CDR3 loop: CASSPQRGLRYNEQFF.

This sequence joins TRBV20-1 and TRBJ2-3; absent DNA, TCRdb's TRBD2 call cannot be checked. The CDR3 covers 13 residues. Germline V gene lookup returns CDR1 DFQATT and CDR2 SNEGSKA (reference sequence). CDR3 sequence: CSARDVTRATQYF.

The chain couples TRBV4-3 to TRBJ2-5; the TRBD2 assignment by TCRdb is unverifiable without DNA. CDR3 length: 16 residues. The germline CDR1 and CDR2 sequences are LGHNA and YSLEER. This CDR3 reads CASSQVAQGHRETQYF.

V usage is TRBV12-3 or TRBV12-4 and J usage is TRBJ2-7; TCRdb reports TRBD1, a call that lacks DNA to check it against. The CDR3 has 14 amino acids. The CDR3 loop is CASRYRGPSDEQYF.

The chain carries TRBV11-2 and TRBJ2-1. The CDR3 runs 12 residues. The germline V gene has CDR1 SGHAT and CDR2 FQNNGV. CDR3 sequence reads: CASSLVINEQFF.

The rearrangement links TRBV5-1 to TRBJ2-1; the TCRdb call, TRBD2, lacks DNA for checking. Looked up from germline, CDR1 is SGHRS and CDR2 is YFSETQ. This CDR3 has 17 amino acids. CDR3 residues: CASSLHGGSLDGSEQFF.

CDR3 loop: CASRTVGEGLAKNIQYF. The V gene is TRBV6-1, the J gene TRBJ2-4; lacking DNA, the TRBD2 call made by TCRdb goes unchecked. The germline gives CDR1 MNHNS, CDR2 SASEGT. The CDR3 consists of 17 residues.

The rearrangement links TRBV12-3 or TRBV12-4 to TRBJ2-7; TCRdb lists TRBD2, though no DNA is available to test this call. The CDR3 runs to 15 residues. CDR3: CASREGLADSYEQYF.

This chain links TRBV27 with TRBJ2-5; TCRdb returns TRBD1, unconfirmable since there is no DNA. The CDR3 length is 15 residues. Germline CDR1 MNHEY, CDR2 SMNVEV (reference sequence). CDR3 region: CASSLDRARLETQYF.

This rearrangement joins TRBV7-3 to TRBJ2-3; TCRdb names TRBD2, which stays unverified in the absence of DNA. CDR1 and CDR2 from the germline V gene are SGHTA and FQGTGA. This CDR3 has 19 residues. The CDR3 loop reads CASSLTTPGLGGEGDTQYF.

This sequence joins TRBV6-5 and TRBJ2-5. Germline V lookup: CDR1 MNHEY, CDR2 SVGAGI. This CDR3 contains 14 residues. CDR3: CASSYSVVKETQYF.